Below are 5 T cell receptor beta chains sequenced from a single sample in a study of blood T cell repertoires in COVID-19. Some clones are missing from TCRdb's copy, which holds only in-frame ones; the method was immunoSEQ multiplex PCR. The sample records about 190,000 clones, 84% being singletons. Input material: peripheral blood. Source of these receptors: a human donor in a cohort sampled during active COVID-19.

The chain joins TRBV29-1 to TRBJ1-6, with a weak D call TRBD1 (5 bases). Trimming left V 3 bases short and J 7 bases short, with 13 bases between. Germline CDR1 is SQVTM and CDR2 is ANQGSEA. The CDR3 contains 14 residues. The CDR3 reads CSVEVDRGNSPLHF. The CDR3 region has the DNA TGCAGCGTTGAGGTTGACAGAGGAAATTCACCCCTCCACTTT.

The V and J genes are TRBV9 and TRBJ1-1; D is unclear. The CDR3 has 17 amino acids. V was pared by 0 bases and J by 4 bases, with 19 bases between. The germline CDR1 and CDR2 sequences are SGDLS and YYNGEE. The CDR3 here is CASSVGYMGGFGTEAFF. In DNA, the CDR3 is TGTGCCAGCAGCGTAGGGTATATGGGAGGGTTCGGCACTGAAGCTTTCTTT.

CDR3 nucleotides: TGTGCCAGCAGCTCATTTACTAGCGGGAGTGAGAAGGGAAGAAACATTCAGTACTTC. This codes for CASSSFTSGSEKGRNIQYF. The rearrangement uses TRBV7-2 and TRBJ2-4; TRBD2 matches at 11 bases. Germline CDR1 reads SGHTA; CDR2 reads FQGNSA. This CDR3 is built from 19 residues. V lost 4 bases and J lost 6; bases outside the gene matches: 17.

The V call is TRBV28, the J call TRBJ1-2; unclear D gene. Trimming took 4 bases from V and 3 from J, leaving 3 bases between them. This CDR3 contains 11 residues. The germline V gene has CDR1 MDHEN and CDR2 SYDVKM. The CDR3 DNA follows: TGTGCCAGCAGTTCCGACTATGGCTACACCTTC. Residues: CASSSDYGYTF.

The chain is built from TRBV19 and TRBJ2-2; 13 nucleotides align to TRBD2. With 1 base clipped from V and 0 bases from J, the junction kept 5 bases outside the gene matches. Germline V gene sequence: CDR1 LNHDA, CDR2 SQIVND (reference sequence). The CDR3 consists of 19 residues. The CDR3 loop reads CASSIVFGTSGTNTGELFF. The DNA for the CDR3 is TGTGCCAGTAGTATAGTGTTTGGGACTAGCGGGACGAACACCGGGGAGCTGTTTTTT.